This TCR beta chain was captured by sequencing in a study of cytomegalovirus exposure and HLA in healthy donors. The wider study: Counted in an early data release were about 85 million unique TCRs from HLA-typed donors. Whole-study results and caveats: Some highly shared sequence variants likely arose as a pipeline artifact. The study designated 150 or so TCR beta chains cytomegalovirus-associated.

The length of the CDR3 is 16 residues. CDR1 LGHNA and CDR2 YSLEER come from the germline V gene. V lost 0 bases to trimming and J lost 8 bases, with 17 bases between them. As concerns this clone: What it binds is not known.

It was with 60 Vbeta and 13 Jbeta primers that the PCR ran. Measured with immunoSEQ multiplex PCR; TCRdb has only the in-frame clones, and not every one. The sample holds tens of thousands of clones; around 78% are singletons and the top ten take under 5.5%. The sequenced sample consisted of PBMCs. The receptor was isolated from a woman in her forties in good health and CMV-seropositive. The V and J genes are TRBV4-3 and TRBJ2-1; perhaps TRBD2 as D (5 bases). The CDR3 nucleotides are TGCGCCAGCAGCCAAGAGTGGCGGGCCCCGCGGTATGAGCAGTTCTTC. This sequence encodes CASSQEWRAPRYEQFF.